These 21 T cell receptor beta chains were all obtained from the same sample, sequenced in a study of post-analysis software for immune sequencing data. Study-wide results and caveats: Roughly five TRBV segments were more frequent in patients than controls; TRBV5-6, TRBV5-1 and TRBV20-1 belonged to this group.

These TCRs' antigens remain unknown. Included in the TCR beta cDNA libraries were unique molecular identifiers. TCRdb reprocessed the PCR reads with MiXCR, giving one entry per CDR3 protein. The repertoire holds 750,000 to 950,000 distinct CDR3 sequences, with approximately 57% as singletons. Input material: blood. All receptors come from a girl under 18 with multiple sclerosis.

CDR3 nucleotide sequence: TGCGCCAGCAGCGTGGACAGGGAAAACTACGAGCAGTACTTC. This sequence encodes CASSVDRENYEQYF. V is TRBV5-1 and J is TRBJ2-5, with TRBD1 identical over 8 bases. The end of the DNA fits TRBJ2-7 better, so the J call may be wrong. This CDR3 has 14 residues. Germline assignment: CDR1 SGHRS and CDR2 YFSETQ.

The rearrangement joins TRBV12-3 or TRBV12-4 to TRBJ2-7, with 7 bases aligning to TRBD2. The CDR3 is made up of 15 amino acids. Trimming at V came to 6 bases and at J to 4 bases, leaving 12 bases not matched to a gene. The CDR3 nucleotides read TGTGCCAGCAGCGAGACTAGCCTCCTAAAATACGAGCAGTACTTC. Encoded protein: CASSETSLLKYEQYF.

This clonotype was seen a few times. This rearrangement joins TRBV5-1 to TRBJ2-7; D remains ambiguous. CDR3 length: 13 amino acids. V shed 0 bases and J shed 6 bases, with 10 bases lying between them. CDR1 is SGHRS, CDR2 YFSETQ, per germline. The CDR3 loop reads CASSLAFRTEQYF. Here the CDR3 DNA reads TGCGCCAGCAGCTTGGCCTTCAGGACCGAGCAGTACTTC. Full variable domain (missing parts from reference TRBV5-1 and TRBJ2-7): KAGVTQTPRYLIKTRGQQVTLSCSPISGHRSVSWYQQTPGQGLQFLFEYFSETQRNKGNFPGRFSGRQFSNSRSEMNVSTLELGDSALYLCASSLAFRTEQYFGPGTRLTVT.

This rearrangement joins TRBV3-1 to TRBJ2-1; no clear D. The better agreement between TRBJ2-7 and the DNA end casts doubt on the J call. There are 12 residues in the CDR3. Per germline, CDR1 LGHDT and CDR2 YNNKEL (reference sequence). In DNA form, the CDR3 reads TGTGCCAGCAGCCAAGATTGGAACGAGCAGTACTTC. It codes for CASSQDWNEQYF.

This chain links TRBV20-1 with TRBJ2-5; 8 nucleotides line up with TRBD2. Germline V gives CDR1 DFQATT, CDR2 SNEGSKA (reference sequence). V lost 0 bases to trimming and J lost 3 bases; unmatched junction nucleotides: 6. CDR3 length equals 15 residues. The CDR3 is CSARDLGRGEETQYF. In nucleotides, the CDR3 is TGCAGTGCTAGAGATTTGGGGCGGGGGGAAGAGACCCAGTACTTC.

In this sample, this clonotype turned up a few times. CDR3 amino acids: CASSVAGQGITDTQYF. CDR3 in DNA: TGTGCCAGCAGCGTAGCCGGACAGGGGATCACAGATACGCAGTATTTT. This rearrangement joins TRBV9 to TRBJ2-3; 9 nucleotides match TRBD1. This CDR3 is built from 16 residues. J lost 2 bases, V lost 0 bases, and 4 bases had no gene match. Germline V gives CDR1 SGDLS, CDR2 YYNGEE.

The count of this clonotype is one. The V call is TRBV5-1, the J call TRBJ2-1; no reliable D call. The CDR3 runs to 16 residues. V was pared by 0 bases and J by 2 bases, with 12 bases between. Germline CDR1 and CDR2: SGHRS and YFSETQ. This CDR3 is CASSLGPLGAYNEQFF. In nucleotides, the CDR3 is TGCGCCAGCAGCTTGGGTCCCCTTGGGGCCTACAATGAGCAGTTCTTC.

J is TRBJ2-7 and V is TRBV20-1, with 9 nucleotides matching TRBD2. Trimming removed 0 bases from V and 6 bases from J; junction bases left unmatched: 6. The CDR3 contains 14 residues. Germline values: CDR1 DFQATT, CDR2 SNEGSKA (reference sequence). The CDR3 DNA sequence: TGCAGTGCTAGAGATGAGGCGGGGGGGCGCGAGCAGTACTTC. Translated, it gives CSARDEAGGREQYF.

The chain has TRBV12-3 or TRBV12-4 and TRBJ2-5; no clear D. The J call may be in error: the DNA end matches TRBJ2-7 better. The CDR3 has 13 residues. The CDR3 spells CASSFFTFYEQYF. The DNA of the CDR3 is TGTGCCAGCAGTTTTTTCACATTCTACGAGCAGTACTTC.

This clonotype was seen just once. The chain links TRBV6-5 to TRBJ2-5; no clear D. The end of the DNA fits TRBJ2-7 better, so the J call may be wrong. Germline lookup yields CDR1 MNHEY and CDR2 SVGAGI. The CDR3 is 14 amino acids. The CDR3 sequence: CASSYLGLSGEQYF. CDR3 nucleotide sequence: TGTGCCAGCAGTTACCTCGGGCTATCAGGCGAGCAGTACTTC.

The CDR3, as DNA: TGCGCCAGCAGCGGATACTCGCCGGGACTTTCCTACGAGCAGTACTTC. Translated: CASSGYSPGLSYEQYF. This chain joins TRBV5-1 and TRBJ2-4; maybe TRBD2 (6 bases). The last part of the DNA fits TRBJ2-7 better; the J call may be wrong. CDR1 and CDR2 from the germline V gene are SGHRS and YFSETQ. This CDR3 has 16 amino acids.

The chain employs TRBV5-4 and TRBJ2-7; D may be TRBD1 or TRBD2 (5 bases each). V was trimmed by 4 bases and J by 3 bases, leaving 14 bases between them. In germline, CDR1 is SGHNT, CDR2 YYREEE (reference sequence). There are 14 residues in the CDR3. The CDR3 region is CASSTGTEFYEQYF. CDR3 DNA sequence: TGTGCCAGCAGCACGGGGACGGAGTTCTACGAGCAGTACTTC.

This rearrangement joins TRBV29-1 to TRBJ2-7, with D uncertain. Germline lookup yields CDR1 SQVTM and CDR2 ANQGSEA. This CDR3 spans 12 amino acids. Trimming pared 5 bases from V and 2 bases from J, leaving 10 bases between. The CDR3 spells CSVLDGPYEQYV. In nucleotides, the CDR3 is TGCAGCGTTTTGGACGGCCCCTACGAGCAGTACGTC.

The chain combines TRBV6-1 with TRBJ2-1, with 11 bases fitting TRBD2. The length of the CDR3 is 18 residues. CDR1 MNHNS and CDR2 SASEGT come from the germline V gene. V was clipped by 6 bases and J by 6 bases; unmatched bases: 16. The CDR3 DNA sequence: TGTGCCAGCAGCTCGGGACTAGCGGTATTCACGTCGCGCAATGAGCAGTTCTTC. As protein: CASSSGLAVFTSRNEQFF.

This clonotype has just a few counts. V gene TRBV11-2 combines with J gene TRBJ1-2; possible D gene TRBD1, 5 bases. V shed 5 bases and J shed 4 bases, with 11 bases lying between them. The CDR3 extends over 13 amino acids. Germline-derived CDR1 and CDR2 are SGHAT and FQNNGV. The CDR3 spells CASSRGEAYGYTF. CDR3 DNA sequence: TGTGCCAGCAGCCGGGGGGAGGCCTATGGCTACACCTTC. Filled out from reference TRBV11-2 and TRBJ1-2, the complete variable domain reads EAGVAQSPRYKIIEKRQSVAFWCNPISGHATLYWYQQILGQGPKLLIQFQNNGVVDDSQLPKDRFSAERLKGVDSTLKIQPAKLEDSAVYLCASSRGEAYGYTFGSGTRLTVV.

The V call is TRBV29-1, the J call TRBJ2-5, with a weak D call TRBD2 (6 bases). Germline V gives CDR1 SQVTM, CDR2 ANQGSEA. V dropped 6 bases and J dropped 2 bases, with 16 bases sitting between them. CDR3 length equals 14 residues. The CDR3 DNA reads TGCAGCGTCTCCTCCAGACTAGTTCAAGAGACCCAGTACTTC. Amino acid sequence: CSVSSRLVQETQYF.

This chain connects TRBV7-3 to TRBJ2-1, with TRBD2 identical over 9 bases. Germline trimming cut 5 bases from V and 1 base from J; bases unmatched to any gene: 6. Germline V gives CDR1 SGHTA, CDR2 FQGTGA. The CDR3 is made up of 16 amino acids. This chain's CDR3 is CASSRRGLASYNEQFF. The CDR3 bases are TGTGCCAGCAGCCGCCGGGGACTAGCTTCCTACAATGAGCAGTTCTTC. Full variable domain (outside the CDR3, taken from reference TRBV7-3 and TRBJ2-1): GAGVSQTPSNKVTEKGKYVELRCDPISGHTALYWYRQSLGQGPEFLIYFQGTGAADDSGLPNDRFFAVRPEGSVSTLKIQRTERGDSAVYLCASSRRGLASYNEQFFGPGTRLTVL.

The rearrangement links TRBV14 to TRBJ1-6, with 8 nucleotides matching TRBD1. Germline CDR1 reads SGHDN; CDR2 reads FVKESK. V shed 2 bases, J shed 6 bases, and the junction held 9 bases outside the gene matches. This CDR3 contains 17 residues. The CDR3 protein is CASSQFPGQAINSPLHF. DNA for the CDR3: TGTGCCAGCAGCCAATTCCCGGGACAGGCGATTAATTCACCCCTCCACTTT.

CDR3 sequence reads: CASSPQTGSYGYTF. CDR3 coding DNA: TGTGCCAGCAGCCCTCAAACAGGGAGCTATGGCTACACCTTC. The chain combines TRBV9 with TRBJ1-2, with a possible D match to TRBD1 (6 bases). CDR1 SGDLS and CDR2 YYNGEE come from the germline V gene. V was shortened by 4 bases and J by 4 bases, with 14 bases between the two germline ends. This CDR3 has 14 amino acids.

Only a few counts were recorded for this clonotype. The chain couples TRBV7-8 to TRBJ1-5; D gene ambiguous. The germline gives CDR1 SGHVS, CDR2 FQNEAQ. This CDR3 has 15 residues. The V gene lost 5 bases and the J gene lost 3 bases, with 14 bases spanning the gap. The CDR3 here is CASSRHSNPNQPQHF. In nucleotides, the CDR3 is TGTGCCAGCAGCCGCCACAGCAATCCCAATCAGCCCCAGCATTTT.

DNA of the CDR3: TGTGCCAGCAGCGCCGATTGGAGGGGGGCAAACAATGAGCAGTTCTTC. It encodes CASSADWRGANNEQFF. This sequence joins TRBV9 and TRBJ2-1; D may correspond to TRBD1 or TRBD2 (6 bases each). This CDR3 has 16 residues. Germline loops: CDR1 SGDLS, CDR2 YYNGEE. V was shortened by 3 bases and J by 5 bases, with 18 bases between the two germline ends.